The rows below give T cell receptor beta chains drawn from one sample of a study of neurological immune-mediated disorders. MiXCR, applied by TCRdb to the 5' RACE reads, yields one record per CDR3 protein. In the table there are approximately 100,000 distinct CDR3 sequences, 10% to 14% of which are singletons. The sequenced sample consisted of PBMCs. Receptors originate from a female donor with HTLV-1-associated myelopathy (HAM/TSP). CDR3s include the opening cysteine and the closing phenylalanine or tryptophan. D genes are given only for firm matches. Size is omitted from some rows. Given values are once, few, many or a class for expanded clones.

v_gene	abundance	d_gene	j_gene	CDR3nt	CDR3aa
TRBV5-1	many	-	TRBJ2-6	TGCGCCAGCAGCTTGGCGTCTGGGGCCAACGTCCTGACTTTC	CASSLASGANVLTF
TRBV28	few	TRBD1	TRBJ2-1	TGTGCCAGCAGTCCTCCGGGACAGACTAACAATGAGCAGTTCTTC	CASSPPGQTNNEQFF
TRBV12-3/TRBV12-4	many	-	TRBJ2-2	TGTGCCAGCAGCTCTGTCTCCTCAAACACCGGGGAGCTGTTTTTT	CASSSVSSNTGELFF
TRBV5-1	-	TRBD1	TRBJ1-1	TGCGCCAGCAGCATATCAGGGGGGTCTGAAGCTTTCTTT	CASSISGGSEAFF
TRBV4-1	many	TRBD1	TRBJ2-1	TGCGCCAGCAGCCAGGACAGGGTCGATGAGCAGTTCTTC	CASSQDRVDEQFF
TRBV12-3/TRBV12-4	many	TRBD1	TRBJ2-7	TGTGCCAGCAGTTATCAGGGGGCTCTCTACGAGCAGTACTTC	CASSYQGALYEQYF
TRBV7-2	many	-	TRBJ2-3	TGTGCCAGCAGCCTCCAGGGTACGCAGTATTTT	CASSLQGTQYF
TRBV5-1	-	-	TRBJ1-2	TGCGCCAGCAGAGAAGGGATGGACTATGGCTACACCTTC	CASREGMDYGYTF
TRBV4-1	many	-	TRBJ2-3	TGCGCCAGCAGCTTGAGGTGGGACTCAGTAGATACGCAGTATTTT	CASSLRWDSVDTQYF
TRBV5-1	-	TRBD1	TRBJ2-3	TGCGCCAGCAGCTCTACAGGGGCTAGCACAGATACGCAGTATTTT	CASSSTGASTDTQYF
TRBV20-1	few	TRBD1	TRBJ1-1	TGCAGTGCTAGAGATCTAGTTGGACAGGTGAACACTGAAGCTTTCTTT	CSARDLVGQVNTEAFF
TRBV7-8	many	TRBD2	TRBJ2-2	TGTGCCAGCAGCGATTACACTAGCGGGGGGGCCGGGGAGCTGTTTTTT	CASSDYTSGGAGELFF
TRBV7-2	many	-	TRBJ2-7	TGTGCCAGCAGCTTACTGGCAGGCCGCGCCTACGAGCAGTACTTC	CASSLLAGRAYEQYF
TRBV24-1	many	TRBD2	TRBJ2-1	TGTGCCACCAGCCATGGTGGCGGGGGGGCCGGCAATGAGCAGTTCTTC	CATSHGGGGAGNEQFF
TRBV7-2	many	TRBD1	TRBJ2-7	TGTGCCAGCAGCCTCGGACAGGGGCGCTCCTACGAGCAGTACTTC	CASSLGQGRSYEQYF
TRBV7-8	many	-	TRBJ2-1	TGTGCCAGCAGCCTGCGGTCCCAAGGAGACAATGAGCAGTTCTTC	CASSLRSQGDNEQFF
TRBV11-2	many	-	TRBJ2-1	TGTGCCAGCAGCTTAGCCTCCGAGCAGTTCTTC	CASSLASEQFF
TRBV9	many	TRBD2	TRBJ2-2	TGTGCCAGCAGCGTAGAGGCGGGGGAGAACACCGGGGAGCTGTTTTTT	CASSVEAGENTGELFF
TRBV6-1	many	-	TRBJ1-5	TGTGCCAGCATCCCTGGAGCTGGATTCGATAGCAATCAGCCCCAGCATTTT	CASIPGAGFDSNQPQHF
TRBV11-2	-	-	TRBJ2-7	TGTGCCAGCAGCTTAGTCACCCCCTGGACGGTGGAGTACGAGCAGTACTTC	CASSLVTPWTVEYEQYF
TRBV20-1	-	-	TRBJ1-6	TGCAGTGCACGCGACACGTCAAGGGGGGGATGGACACGCCTCCACTTT	CSARDTSRGGWTRLHF
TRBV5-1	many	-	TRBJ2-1	TGCGCCAGCAGCTTGGACAGGGTCTCCTACAATGAGCAGTTCTTC	CASSLDRVSYNEQFF
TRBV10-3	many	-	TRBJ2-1	TGTGCCATCAGTGATACCGGTTCCTACAATGAGCAGTTCTTC	CAISDTGSYNEQFF
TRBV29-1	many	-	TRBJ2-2	TGCAGCGTTGCCCGGAGAACCGGGGAGCTGTTTTTT	CSVARRTGELFF
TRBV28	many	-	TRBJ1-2	TGTGCCAGCAGCCAATCTTTGGGGGGCTACACCTTC	CASSQSLGGYTF